Listed below are T cell receptor beta chains from one sample, sequenced in a study of T-cell reconstitution after alpha-beta-depleted transplantation in children. TCRdb independently ran MiXCR on the PCR reads; one entry per CDR3 protein. This sample has about 200,000 distinct CDR3 sequences; about 15% occur once, and the top ten carry less than 15%. The material was PBMCs from the stem cell graft donor, obtained from the stem cell graft. These receptors were collected from a human donor who donated a stem cell graft to a child with acute lymphoblastic leukemia. Both conserved end residues are part of each CDR3. A D gene is named only where the DNA matches it firmly. For some rows the clone size is stated as once, few or many, or as a class when expanded; others skip it.

j_call	clone_size	v_call	d_call	cdr3_aa	cdr3_nt
TRBJ2-7	many	TRBV4-1	TRBD2	CASSQTGGWSYEQYF	TGCGCCAGCAGCCAGACGGGAGGATGGTCCTACGAGCAGTACTTC
TRBJ2-7	once	TRBV6-1	TRBD1	CASSEAATGSYYEQYF	TGTGCCAGCAGTGAAGCGGCGACAGGGTCATACTACGAGCAGTACTTC
TRBJ2-2	many	TRBV12-3/TRBV12-4	-	CASSLFMGKLNTGELFF	TGTGCCAGCAGTTTATTTATGGGCAAATTAAACACCGGGGAGCTGTTTTTT
TRBJ2-1	-	TRBV5-1	-	CASRLGGGISYNEQFF	TGCGCCAGCAGGCTAGGAGGGGGCATCTCCTACAATGAGCAGTTCTTC
TRBJ1-1	many	TRBV11-2	-	CASSLGWVGTEAFF	TGTGCCAGCAGCTTAGGGTGGGTTGGTACTGAAGCTTTCTTT
TRBJ2-1	once	TRBV7-9	-	CASSLRNTGSLRIF	TGTGCCAGCAGCTTAAGGAACACCGGGAGTTTGAGGATCTTC
TRBJ2-7	many	TRBV5-1	-	CASSLSAGSSYEQYF	TGCGCCAGCAGCTTGTCGGCAGGGAGCTCCTACGAGCAGTACTTC
TRBJ2-1	many	TRBV10-3	TRBD2	CAISDTSGRTSYNEQFF	TGTGCCATCAGTGATACTAGCGGGAGGACCTCCTACAATGAGCAGTTCTTC
TRBJ2-1	many	TRBV11-1	TRBD2	CASSLLAGEFGPDEQFF	TGTGCCAGCAGCTTACTAGCGGGAGAATTTGGTCCCGATGAGCAGTTCTTC
TRBJ2-4	many	TRBV5-1	-	CASSLGVGDIQYF	TGCGCCAGCAGCTTGGGGGTTGGAGACATTCAGTACTTC
TRBJ2-1	-	TRBV27	TRBD2	CASSPSSGESYNEQFF	TGTGCCAGCAGCCCATCTAGCGGGGAGAGCTACAATGAGCAGTTCTTC
TRBJ2-1	many	TRBV4-1	TRBD2	CASSQGLAGVEQFF	TGCGCCAGCAGCCAAGGACTAGCGGGAGTAGAACAGTTCTTC
TRBJ2-2	many	TRBV5-1	-	CASRGLLANTGELFF	TGCGCCAGTCGGGGACTTCTCGCGAACACCGGGGAGCTGTTTTTT
TRBJ2-2	few	TRBV5-1	TRBD2	CASSQSPGTSVLGGELFF	TGCGCCAGCAGCCAATCACCCGGGACTAGCGTGCTCGGCGGGGAGCTGTTTTTT
TRBJ2-3	-	TRBV10-3	-	CAISESDGRATDTQYF	TGTGCCATCAGTGAATCGGATGGTCGAGCCACAGATACGCAGTATTTT
TRBJ2-2	many	TRBV29-1	TRBD1	CSVGQGDGTGELFF	TGCAGCGTCGGACAGGGGGACGGGACCGGGGAGCTGTTTTTT
TRBJ2-1	many	TRBV12-3/TRBV12-4	TRBD2	CASSDSGRAYNEQFF	TGTGCCAGCAGTGATAGCGGGAGGGCCTACAATGAGCAGTTCTTC
TRBJ2-1	-	TRBV1	-	CTSSQDRDEQFF	TGTACCAGCAGCCAAGACAGGGATGAGCAGTTCTTC
TRBJ1-1	many	TRBV12-3/TRBV12-4	-	CASSPLLPGAFF	TGTGCCAGCAGCCCGCTTCTCCCGGGAGCTTTCTTT
TRBJ2-4	many	TRBV7-2	-	CASSLVQRPNKNIQYF	TGTGCCAGCAGCTTAGTACAGCGGCCAAACAAAAACATTCAGTACTTC